This is a list of T cell receptor beta chains from one sample in a study of blood T cell repertoires in COVID-19. Sequencing was performed with immunoSEQ multiplex PCR; in TCRdb, only in-frame clones are kept and a portion is missing. The sample holds roughly 430,000 clones; around 90% are singletons and the top ten take 2% to 2.5%. Sequenced input: PBMCs or T cells enriched from blood (not recorded which). Receptor source: a woman between 35 and 50 years old with acute COVID-19. CDR3s include the opening cysteine and the closing phenylalanine or tryptophan. The D gene is left open where the match is weak. Clone size is stated in some rows and not others, as once, few, many or a class when expanded.

v_gene,d_gene,abundance,j_gene,CDR3aa,CDR3nt
TRBV19,-,once,TRBJ2-7,CASSIENGLYEQYF,TGTGCCAGTAGTATAGAAAATGGGCTCTACGAGCAGTACTTC
TRBV3-1/TRBV3-2,-,-,TRBJ2-6,CASSLTSAVSGANVLTF,TGTGCCAGCAGCCTAACAAGTGCGGTCTCTGGGGCCAACGTCCTGACTTTC
TRBV18,TRBD1,-,TRBJ2-2,CASSPRDRGTSTGELFF,TGTGCCAGCTCACCGAGAGACAGGGGCACGAGCACCGGGGAGCTGTTTTTT
TRBV12-2,-,-,TRBJ1-6,CASRLGGDRDNSPLHF,TGTGCAAGTCGCTTAGGAGGGGACAGGGATAATTCACCCCTCCACTTT
TRBV3-1/TRBV3-2,-,-,TRBJ2-3,CASSQVGTDTQYF,TGTGCCAGCAGCCAAGTAGGCACAGATACGCAGTATTTT
TRBV30,-,-,TRBJ2-4,CAWSVRGPRDIQYF,TGTGCCTGGAGTGTCAGGGGCCCCAGGGACATTCAGTACTTC
TRBV7-9,-,-,TRBJ1-2,CASSLVQGYGYTF,TGTGCCAGCAGCTTAGTACAGGGTTATGGCTACACCTTC
TRBV19,-,-,TRBJ1-5,CASSMGTISNQPQHF,TGTGCCAGTAGTATGGGTACTATTAGCAATCAGCCCCAGCATTTT
TRBV7-8,-,-,TRBJ2-1,CASKGSYNEQFF,TGTGCCTCAAAGGGGTCCTACAATGAGCAGTTCTTC
TRBV5-1,TRBD1,-,TRBJ1-4,CASSRGQGVEKLFF,TGCGCCAGCAGCAGGGGACAGGGGGTAGAAAAACTGTTTTTT
TRBV2,-,-,TRBJ1-2,CASSPDSNYGYTF,TGTGCCAGCAGTCCAGACAGTAACTATGGCTACACCTTC
TRBV4-1,TRBD2,once,TRBJ2-1,CASSQVTSDRNEQFF,TGCGCCAGCAGCCAAGTTACTAGCGATCGCAATGAGCAGTTCTTC
TRBV27,TRBD1,once,TRBJ2-6,CASSFRGHGANVLTF,TGTGCCAGCAGTTTTAGGGGGCACGGGGCCAACGTCCTGACTTTC
TRBV5-8,-,once,TRBJ2-7,CASSLVGKYYEQYF,TGTGCCAGCAGCTTGGTTGGCAAGTACTACGAGCAGTACTTC
TRBV27,-,-,TRBJ1-6,CASSTYGQYNSPLHF,TGTGCCAGCAGTACCTACGGACAGTATAATTCACCCCTCCACTTT
TRBV7-6,-,-,TRBJ1-1,CASSPDSSEAFF,TGTGCCAGCAGCCCGGACAGTTCTGAAGCTTTCTTT
TRBV7-9,TRBD2,once,TRBJ2-3,CASSSTGTSGGPSTDTQYF,TGTGCCAGCAGCTCGACCGGGACTAGCGGGGGACCTAGCACAGATACGCAGTATTTT
TRBV2,-,few,TRBJ2-3,CASSRDSTDTQYF,TGTGCCAGCAGTAGGGACTCGACAGATACGCAGTATTTT
TRBV19,TRBD1,-,TRBJ2-1,CASKGTAYNEQFF,TGTGCCAGCAAGGGGACAGCCTACAATGAGCAGTTCTTC
TRBV18,TRBD2,once,TRBJ2-1,CASSPQSSGANEQFF,TGTGCCAGCTCACCACAGTCTAGCGGGGCCAATGAGCAGTTCTTC
TRBV7-6,TRBD2,once,TRBJ2-2,CASSWGTSGGLPTGELFF,TGTGCCAGCAGCTGGGGGACTAGCGGGGGCCTTCCAACCGGGGAGCTGTTTTTT
TRBV7-8,-,-,TRBJ1-5,CASSLVGGPTRNQPQHF,TGTGCCAGCAGCTTAGTTGGGGGCCCCACCAGGAATCAGCCCCAGCATTTT
TRBV11-2,-,once,TRBJ2-7,CASSSSRNRVKDEQYF,TGTGCCAGCAGCAGTTCACGCAACAGGGTGAAGGACGAGCAGTACTTC
TRBV29-1,TRBD1,-,TRBJ1-6,CSVKQGDGSPLHF,TGCAGCGTAAAACAGGGGGATGGCTCACCCCTCCACTTT
TRBV30,TRBD2,-,TRBJ2-1,CASSLGGAYNEQFF,TGTGCCTCCTCCCTCGGGGGGGCCTACAATGAGCAGTTCTTC
TRBV5-8,TRBD1,-,TRBJ2-2,CASSRVGTGGITGELFF,TGTGCCAGCAGTCGGGTCGGGACAGGGGGCATCACCGGGGAGCTGTTTTTT
TRBV30,TRBD2,once,TRBJ2-7,CAWSSGVPEYEQYF,TGTGCCTGGTCTAGCGGGGTACCAGAATACGAGCAGTACTTC
TRBV2,-,-,TRBJ1-3,CASSEAQFSGNTIYF,TGTGCCAGCAGTGAAGCCCAATTCTCTGGAAACACCATATATTTT
TRBV4-2,-,-,TRBJ2-5,CASRVGVVGETQYF,TGTGCCAGTCGTGTCGGGGTAGTTGGAGAGACCCAGTACTTC
TRBV2,-,few,TRBJ2-7,CASSEITAYEQYF,TGTGCCAGCAGTGAAATCACAGCCTACGAGCAGTACTTC
TRBV10-1,TRBD1,-,TRBJ1-1,CASRTGVNTEAFF,TGCGCCAGCCGTACAGGGGTGAACACTGAAGCTTTCTTT
TRBV4-2,TRBD1,-,TRBJ2-7,CASSQEDRGQTYEQYF,TGTGCCAGCAGCCAAGAGGACAGGGGCCAAACCTACGAGCAGTACTTC
TRBV7-9,-,once,TRBJ2-6,CASSSRQTSGANVLTF,TGTGCCAGCAGCTCTCGACAAACTTCTGGGGCCAACGTCCTGACTTTC
TRBV29-1,TRBD2,-,TRBJ2-1,CSVGGGGGNEQFF,TGCAGCGTTGGCGGCGGGGGAGGCAATGAGCAGTTCTTC
TRBV10-3,-,-,TRBJ1-1,CAISEGGRATEAFF,TGTGCCATCAGTGAAGGGGGACGGGCCACTGAAGCTTTCTTT
TRBV7-6,-,-,TRBJ1-5,CASSLVGGRVEPQHF,TGTGCCAGCAGCTTAGTCGGGGGGCGAGTGGAGCCCCAGCATTTT
TRBV12-3/TRBV12-4,-,-,TRBJ1-2,CASSLPGYTF,TGTGCCAGCAGTTTACCGGGCTACACCTTC
TRBV30,-,-,TRBJ2-3,CAWTPRERTDTQYF,TGTGCCTGGACCCCGAGGGAACGCACAGATACGCAGTATTTT
TRBV19,TRBD1,-,TRBJ1-4,CASSNTGGTNEKLFF,TGTGCCAGTAGTAATACAGGGGGAACTAATGAAAAACTGTTTTTT
TRBV2,TRBD1,few,TRBJ1-2,CASRYDRAGYGYTF,TGTGCCAGCAGATATGACAGGGCAGGCTATGGCTACACCTTC
TRBV3-1/TRBV3-2,TRBD2,once,TRBJ2-1,CASSTRLAVSYNEQFF,TGTGCCAGCAGCACCAGGCTAGCGGTATCCTACAATGAGCAGTTCTTC
TRBV11-2,TRBD1,-,TRBJ2-1,CASSLAGQGWENEQFF,TGTGCCAGCAGCTTAGCTGGACAGGGTTGGGAGAATGAGCAGTTCTTC
TRBV30,-,-,TRBJ2-5,CAWSGSRETQYF,TGTGCCTGGAGTGGTAGCCGAGAGACCCAGTACTTC
TRBV6-5,-,-,TRBJ1-6,CASLLTGPLHF,TGTGCCAGCCTACTCACAGGGCCCCTCCACTTT
TRBV5-6,-,-,TRBJ1-1,CASSLWILMRTEAFF,TGTGCCAGCAGCTTGTGGATCCTTATGAGGACTGAAGCTTTCTTT
TRBV5-8,-,-,TRBJ1-4,CASSPRQTVGSEKLFF,TGTGCCAGCAGCCCCAGGCAGACAGTTGGCAGCGAAAAACTGTTTTTT
TRBV18,-,-,TRBJ1-3,CASSRQKSSGNTIYF,TGTGCCAGCTCAAGACAGAAAAGCTCTGGAAACACCATATATTTT
TRBV7-5,-,-,TRBJ1-1,CARSSWGRTAFF,TGTGCCAGAAGCTCGTGGGGGCGGACAGCTTTCTTT
TRBV7-9,TRBD2,-,TRBJ2-7,CASSLVAGVEQYF,TGTGCCAGCAGCTTAGTAGCGGGGGTTGAGCAGTACTTC
TRBV3-1/TRBV3-2,-,few,TRBJ1-1,CASSPGRGERAFF,TGTGCCAGCAGCCCCGGCAGGGGAGAGCGGGCTTTCTTT
TRBV10-3,-,-,TRBJ1-2,CAISEDTNYGYTF,TGTGCCATCAGTGAGGACACTAACTATGGCTACACCTTC